A selection of T cell receptor beta chains follows, all from one sample in a study of blood T cell repertoires in COVID-19. The method was immunoSEQ multiplex PCR; TCRdb's version includes in-frame clones alone and lacks a portion of them. The sample carries 250,000 to 300,000 clones, 88% recorded once. Input material: peripheral blood. These receptors came from a woman aged 30 to 39 who had recovered from COVID-19. CDR3s include the opening cysteine and the closing phenylalanine or tryptophan. A D gene is named only where the DNA matches it firmly. Part of the rows lack a size; the others show once, few, many or a class for expanded clones.

TRBV29-1	TRBJ1-1	NA	NA	TGCAGCGGCCAAAAGGAACTATACACTGAAGCTTTCTTT	CSGQKELYTEAFF
TRBV7-2	TRBJ1-2	NA	once	TGTGCCAGCAGCAACCCACAGGACGGCTACTTTTCCTTC	CASSNPQDGYFSF
TRBV11-3	TRBJ2-7	NA	NA	TGTGCCAGCAGCTTAGATCCCGGCTACGAGCAGTACTTC	CASSLDPGYEQYF
TRBV3-1/TRBV3-2	TRBJ2-7	NA	once	TGTGCCAGCAGCCTACGGCTAGCTGCGATCGAGCAGTACTTC	CASSLRLAAIEQYF
TRBV9	TRBJ2-1	TRBD2	few	TGTGCCAGCAGCGTGGGTAGCGGGGGGAAAACTAGCTCCTACAATGAGCAGTTCTTC	CASSVGSGGKTSSYNEQFF
TRBV28	TRBJ2-7	TRBD2	NA	TGTGCCAGCAGTGTAGCCGGGACTACTAACTACGAGCAGTACTTC	CASSVAGTTNYEQYF
TRBV3-1/TRBV3-2	TRBJ1-1	TRBD1	NA	TGTGCCAGCAGCAAACGACAGGGGGTCCCCACTGAAGCTTTCTTT	CASSKRQGVPTEAFF
TRBV28	TRBJ2-5	NA	NA	TGTGCCAGCAGTTTATGGATAGGGAGGACGCCCCAAGAGACCCAGTACTTC	CASSLWIGRTPQETQYF
TRBV9	TRBJ1-1	TRBD1	NA	TGTGCCAGCAGCGTAGGGGTGACAGGGGGGTACCAGAACACTGAAGCTTTCTTT	CASSVGVTGGYQNTEAFF
TRBV2	TRBJ2-3	NA	NA	TGTGCCAGCAGTGAAGCACTTCCAGATACGCAGTATTTT	CASSEALPDTQYF
TRBV7-2	TRBJ2-6	NA	NA	TGTGCCAGCAACCCTACTACCGGCGGGGCCAACGTCCTGACTTTC	CASNPTTGGANVLTF
TRBV9	TRBJ2-2	NA	NA	TGTGCCAGCAGCGTCCAGACGAACACCGGGGAGCTGTTTTTT	CASSVQTNTGELFF
TRBV11-3	TRBJ2-1	TRBD2	NA	TGTGCCAGCAAACCTAGCGGGGGGTCCGATGAGCAGTTCTTC	CASKPSGGSDEQFF
TRBV11-2	TRBJ1-1	NA	once	TGTGCCAGCAGCATCCTATCTCTGTATGAAGCTTTCTTT	CASSILSLYEAFF
TRBV18	TRBJ1-2	NA	NA	TGTGCCAGCTCACCCGAGACCTCCGCAGGGAGCTACACCTTC	CASSPETSAGSYTF
TRBV5-1	TRBJ1-1	TRBD1	NA	TGCGCCAGCAGCTTGGGGGCAGGGGGAAGTGAAGCTTTCTTT	CASSLGAGGSEAFF
TRBV6-5	TRBJ2-5	TRBD2	NA	TGTGCCAGTGGGGAGCGGGGGGGCCGCGAGACCCAGTACTTC	CASGERGGRETQYF
TRBV7-6	TRBJ2-2	TRBD1	NA	TGTGCCAGCAGCCCCCCAGGACAGGGTAACACCGGGGAGCTGTTTTTT	CASSPPGQGNTGELFF
TRBV7-9	TRBJ2-1	NA	NA	TGTGCCAGCAGCTTATTTTCACCAGCGGACTCCTACAATGAGCAGTTCTTC	CASSLFSPADSYNEQFF
TRBV5-1	TRBJ2-5	NA	NA	TGCGCCAGCAGCTTAGGGGCGGCGCAAGAGACCCAGTACTTC	CASSLGAAQETQYF
TRBV18	TRBJ1-1	TRBD1	NA	TGTGCCAGCTCAGGACAGGTTCACCACACTGAAGCTTTCTTT	CASSGQVHHTEAFF
TRBV6-5	TRBJ1-1	TRBD1	few	TGTGCCAGCCTATTCCCAGGGGGAACTGAAGCTTTCTTT	CASLFPGGTEAFF
TRBV9	TRBJ1-4	TRBD1	NA	TGTGCCAGCAGCGCACTCCCGGGGACAGGGGAAAAACTGTTTTTT	CASSALPGTGEKLFF
TRBV2	TRBJ2-7	TRBD1	NA	TGTGCCAGCAGCGAGGACAGGGGGCTAGAGCAGTACTTC	CASSEDRGLEQYF
TRBV18	TRBJ1-2	NA	NA	TGTGCCAGCTCACCCGACAAATCCCTTGGCTATGGCTACACCTTC	CASSPDKSLGYGYTF
TRBV19	TRBJ1-5	TRBD1	NA	TGTGCCAGTAAGGGGGCAGGCAATCAGCCCCAGCATTTT	CASKGAGNQPQHF
TRBV27	TRBJ2-3	NA	NA	TGTGCCAGCAGTTTATTCTCAGGTTCTAGCACAGATACGCAGTATTTT	CASSLFSGSSTDTQYF